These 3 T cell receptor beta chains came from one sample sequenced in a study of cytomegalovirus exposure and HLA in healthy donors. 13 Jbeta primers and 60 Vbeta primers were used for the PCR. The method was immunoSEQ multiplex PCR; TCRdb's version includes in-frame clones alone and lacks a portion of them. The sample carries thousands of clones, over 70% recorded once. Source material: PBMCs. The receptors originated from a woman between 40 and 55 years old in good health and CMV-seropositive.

The CDR3 sequence is CASSPNRDGYTF. CDR3 DNA: TGCGCCAGCAGCCCGAACAGGGATGGCTACACCTTC. The rearrangement uses TRBV5-1 and TRBJ1-2, with D possibly matching TRBD1 (6 bases). The CDR3 is 12 residues long. V gave up 4 bases and J gave up 6 bases, with 10 bases separating them. From germline, CDR1 is SGHRS and CDR2 YFSETQ.

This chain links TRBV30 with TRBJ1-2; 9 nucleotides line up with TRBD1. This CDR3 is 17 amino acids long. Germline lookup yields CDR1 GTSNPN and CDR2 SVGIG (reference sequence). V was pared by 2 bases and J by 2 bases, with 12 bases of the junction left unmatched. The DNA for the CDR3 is TGTGCCTGGAGTTTATTTAAGTGGGACAGGGTCAACTATGGCTACACCTTC. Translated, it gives CAWSLFKWDRVNYGYTF.

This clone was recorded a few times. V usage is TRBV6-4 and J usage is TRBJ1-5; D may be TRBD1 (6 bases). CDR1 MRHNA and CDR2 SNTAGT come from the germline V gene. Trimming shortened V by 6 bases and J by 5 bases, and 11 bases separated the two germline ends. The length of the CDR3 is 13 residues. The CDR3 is CASRTDSHQPQHF. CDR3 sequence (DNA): TGTGCCAGCAGAACGGACAGCCATCAGCCCCAGCATTTT.